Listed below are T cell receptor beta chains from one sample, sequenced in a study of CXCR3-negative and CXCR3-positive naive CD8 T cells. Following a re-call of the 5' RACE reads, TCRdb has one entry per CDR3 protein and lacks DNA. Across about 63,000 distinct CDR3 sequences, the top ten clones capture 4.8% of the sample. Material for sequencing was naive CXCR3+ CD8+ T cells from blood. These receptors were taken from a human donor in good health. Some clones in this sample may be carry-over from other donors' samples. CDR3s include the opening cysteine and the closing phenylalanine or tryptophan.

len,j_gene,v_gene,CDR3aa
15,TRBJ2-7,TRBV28,CASSPMGQTTYEQYF
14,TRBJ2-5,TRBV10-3,CAIRKEGLQETQYF
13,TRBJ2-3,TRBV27,CASRSRVADTQYF
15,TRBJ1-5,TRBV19,CASSISENSNQPQHF
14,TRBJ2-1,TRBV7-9,CASSPDYRDNEQFF
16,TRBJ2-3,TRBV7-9,CASSLITGRDTDTQYF
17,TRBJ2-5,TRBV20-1,CSAPGRKPGLLQETQYF
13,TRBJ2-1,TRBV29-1,CSVEPKTYNEQFF
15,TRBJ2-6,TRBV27,CASFIWTSGANVLTF
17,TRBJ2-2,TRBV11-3,CASSPRGTGDSTGELFF
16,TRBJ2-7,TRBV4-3,CASSQDKASGSYEQYF
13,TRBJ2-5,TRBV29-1,CSVDAGRQETQYF
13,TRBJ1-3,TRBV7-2,CASTEGSGNTIYF
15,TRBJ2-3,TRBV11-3,CASSPLAPSTDTQYF
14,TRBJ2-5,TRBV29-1,CSVRGLGLQETQYF
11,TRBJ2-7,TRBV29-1,CSVRQTYEQYF
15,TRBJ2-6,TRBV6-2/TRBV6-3,CASSLTLSGANVLTF
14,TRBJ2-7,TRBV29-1,CSVENRDTSYEQYF
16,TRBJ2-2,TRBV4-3,CASSQDFGLNTGELFF
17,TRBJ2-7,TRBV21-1,CASSKRHGSDRGYEQYF
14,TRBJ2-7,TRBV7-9,CASSLEAQSYEQYF
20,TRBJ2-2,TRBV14,CASSQVGLAGVYANTGELFF
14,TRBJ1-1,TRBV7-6,CASSKGQGGEVAFF
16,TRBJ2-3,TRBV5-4,CASSLPSPGREDTQYF
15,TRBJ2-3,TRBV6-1,CASWRGRPGTDTQYF
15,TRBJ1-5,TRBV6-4,CASSTGHYSNQPQHF
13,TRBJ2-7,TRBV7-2,CASSVDPTDEQYF
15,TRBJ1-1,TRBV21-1,CASSGQPTRNTEAFF
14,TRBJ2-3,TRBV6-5,CASSYRFSTDTQYF
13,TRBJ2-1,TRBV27,CASSFSGDNEQFF
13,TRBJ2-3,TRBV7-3,CASSLIRGDTQYF
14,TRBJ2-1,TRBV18,CASSPPEQGDEQFF
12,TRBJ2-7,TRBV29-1,CSFRGESYEQYF
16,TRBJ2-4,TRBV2,CASRSSGQGAKNIQYF
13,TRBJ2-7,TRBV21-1,CASSKGIRNEQYF
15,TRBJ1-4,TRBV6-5,CASSQRDSSNEKLFF
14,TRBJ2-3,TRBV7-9,CASSPSNGADTQYF
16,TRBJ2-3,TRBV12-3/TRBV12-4,CASSLSPSGFTDTQYF
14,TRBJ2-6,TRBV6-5,CASSENSGANVLTF
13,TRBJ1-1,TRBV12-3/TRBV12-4,CASAPGTHTEAFF
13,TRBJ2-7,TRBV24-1,CATSDLRGSEQYF
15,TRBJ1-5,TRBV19,CASSTGGAVDQPQHF
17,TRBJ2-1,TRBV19,CASSIVEVRDGDNEQFF
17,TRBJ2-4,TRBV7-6,CASREMGLAVAKNIQYF
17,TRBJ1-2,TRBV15,CATSRDGGTGGLYGYTF
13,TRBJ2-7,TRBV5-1,CASSLSGAGEQYF
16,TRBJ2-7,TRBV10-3,CATCRSRDTTSYEQYF
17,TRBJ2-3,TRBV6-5,CASSYGGDRDPTDTQYF
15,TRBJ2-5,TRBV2,CASSPRDLTKETQYF
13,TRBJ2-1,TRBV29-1,CSVLGGNYNEQFF
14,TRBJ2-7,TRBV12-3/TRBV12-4,CASRGAGGNYEQYF
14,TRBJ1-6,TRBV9,CASSKGDSSSPLHF
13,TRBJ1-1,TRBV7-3,CASSIGGNTEAFF
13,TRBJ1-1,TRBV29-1,CSATDGIGTEAFF
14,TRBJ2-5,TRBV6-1,CASSEGPGEETQYF
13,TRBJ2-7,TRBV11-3,CASSAGTAYEQYF
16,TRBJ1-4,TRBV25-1,CASSEGQLRRNEKLFF
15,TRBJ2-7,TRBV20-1,CSARAPGTSSYEQYF
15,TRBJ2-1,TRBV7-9,CASSPTSGNYNEQFF
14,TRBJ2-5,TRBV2,CASSARGGIETQYF